These T cell receptor beta chains were read from a single sample in a study of human T cells and chemical hapten exposure. Via MiXCR, TCRdb re-called the RACE reads, giving one row per CDR3 protein. The data contain approximately 400,000 distinct CDR3 sequences, more than 4.5% of them seen just once; the ten biggest clones take up just over 2.5%. The sample was whole blood, taken in connection with sensitization to the hapten diphenylcyclopropenone (DPC). These receptor sequences come from a woman aged 45-65 years with alopecia areata. Some clones in this sample may be carry-over from other donors' samples. CDR3s include the opening cysteine and the closing phenylalanine or tryptophan. D genes are given only for firm matches. Clone sizes are given selectively: once, few, many, or a class where the clone is expanded.

J gene,clone size,V gene,D gene,CDR3 protein,CDR3 DNA
TRBJ2-7,many,TRBV28,NA,CASSSTGYEQYF,TGTGCCAGCAGCTCCACGGGATACGAGCAGTACTTC
TRBJ2-7,many,TRBV20-1,NA,CSARDLGGTYEQYF,TGCAGTGCTAGAGATCTCGGGGGTACCTACGAGCAGTACTTC
TRBJ2-3,many,TRBV4-1,TRBD2,CASSQEEMSGGLSSTDTQYF,TGCGCCAGCAGCCAAGAAGAAATGAGCGGGGGCCTCTCAAGCACAGATACGCAGTATTTT
TRBJ1-2,NA,TRBV3-1,TRBD1,CASSQVGTGVGYTF,TGTGCCAGCAGCCAAGTGGGGACAGGGGTCGGCTACACCTTC
TRBJ2-1,NA,TRBV3-1,TRBD2,CASSQAGSGGVNEQFF,TGTGCCAGCAGCCAAGCTGGTAGCGGGGGGGTCAATGAGCAGTTCTTC
TRBJ2-3,many,TRBV6-5,NA,CASTGTDTQYF,TGTGCCAGCACCGGCACAGATACGCAGTATTTT
TRBJ2-7,NA,TRBV20-1,NA,CSARPQYRESGPSYEQYF,TGCAGTGCTAGGCCACAATACAGGGAATCCGGCCCTTCCTACGAGCAGTACTTC
TRBJ2-1,NA,TRBV6-1,TRBD2,CASNYNRAGGIF,TGTGCCAGCAACTATAATAGGGCGGGAGGTATCTTC
TRBJ2-5,few,TRBV9,NA,CASSVDVQETQYF,TGTGCCAGCAGCGTAGACGTCCAAGAGACCCAGTACTTC
TRBJ1-2,many,TRBV7-2,NA,CASSPRRGSKGYTF,TGTGCCAGCAGCCCCCGTAGAGGAAGTAAAGGCTACACCTTC
TRBJ1-2,many,TRBV18,TRBD1,CASSLDAGTGGVGYTF,TGTGCCAGCTCACTTGACGCCGGGACAGGGGGCGTAGGCTACACCTTC
TRBJ2-6,many,TRBV29-1,NA,CSVPLSSGANVLTF,TGCAGCGTCCCCCTGAGCTCTGGGGCCAACGTCCTGACTTTC
TRBJ2-1,many,TRBV12-3/TRBV12-4,TRBD2,CASSPGTSGNNEQFF,TGTGCCAGCAGTCCCGGGACTAGCGGGAACAATGAGCAGTTCTTC
TRBJ1-4,many,TRBV6-5,TRBD1,CASSSRTGAANEKLFF,TGTGCCAGCAGTAGCCGGACAGGGGCAGCTAATGAAAAACTGTTTTTT
TRBJ1-1,NA,TRBV28,NA,CASGGRARKTEAFF,TGTGCCAGCGGGGGTCGGGCGCGGAAGACTGAAGCTTTCTTT
TRBJ2-7,many,TRBV14,NA,CASSQVEIGGLSYEQYF,TGTGCCAGCAGCCAAGTGGAGATTGGGGGTCTCTCCTACGAGCAGTACTTC
TRBJ2-1,many,TRBV29-1,TRBD2,CSALEREKDNEQFF,TGCAGCGCTTTAGAGCGGGAGAAGGACAATGAGCAGTTCTTC
TRBJ1-2,few,TRBV5-1,NA,CASSLDTGPGYGYTF,TGCGCCAGCAGCTTGGATACAGGGCCGGGCTATGGCTACACCTTC
TRBJ2-3,few,TRBV6-5,TRBD1,CASSHRGDTQYF,TGTGCCAGCAGCCACAGGGGAGATACGCAGTATTTT
TRBJ2-7,NA,TRBV5-1,TRBD2,CASSPGQTSGGRPVYEQYF,TGCGCCAGCAGCCCGGGCCAGACTAGCGGGGGGCGTCCGGTCTACGAGCAGTACTTC
TRBJ1-6,NA,TRBV20-1,NA,CSARDARAGSPLHF,TGCAGTGCTAGAGATGCCAGGGCCGGTTCACCCCTCCACTTT
TRBJ1-5,NA,TRBV2,NA,CASSEVGPQHF,TGTGCCAGCAGTGAAGTCGGGCCCCAGCATTTT
TRBJ2-3,many,TRBV20-1,NA,CSARSSSWNTDTQYF,TGCAGTGCTAGATCCTCTAGTTGGAACACAGATACGCAGTATTTT
TRBJ2-1,few,TRBV9,NA,CASSPDISYNEQFF,TGTGCCAGCAGCCCCGACATCTCCTACAATGAGCAGTTCTTC
TRBJ2-2,NA,TRBV12-3/TRBV12-4,TRBD2,CASRPSGGPNTGELFF,TGTGCCAGCAGGCCTAGCGGGGGCCCTAACACCGGGGAGCTGTTTTTT
TRBJ1-2,many,TRBV20-1,TRBD1,CSARDQTGGGGYTF,TGCAGTGCTAGAGATCAGACAGGGGGAGGCGGCTACACCTTC
TRBJ2-1,few,TRBV6-5,NA,CASSITGPYNEQFF,TGTGCCAGCAGCATTACGGGACCCTACAATGAGCAGTTCTTC
TRBJ2-4,NA,TRBV4-1,NA,CASSQEGGRLTKNIQYF,TGCGCCAGCAGCCAAGAGGGAGGCAGACTAACCAAAAACATTCAGTACTTC
TRBJ1-1,once,TRBV20-1,NA,CSARVGGTEAFF,TGCAGTGCTAGAGTCGGGGGGACTGAAGCTTTCTTT
TRBJ1-5,many,TRBV6-5,NA,CASSYLTSPRTFWPQHF,TGTGCCAGCAGTTATTTGACAAGTCCCCGAACCTTCTGGCCCCAGCATTTT
TRBJ2-1,few,TRBV7-3,TRBD1,CVSSQAGGSSYNEQFF,TGTGTCAGCAGCCAAGCAGGGGGCAGCTCCTACAATGAGCAGTTCTTC
TRBJ1-1,NA,TRBV3-1,TRBD1,CASSQGTGGRSTEAFF,TGTGCCAGCAGCCAGGGGACAGGGGGCAGGAGCACTGAAGCTTTCTTT
TRBJ2-3,many,TRBV29-1,NA,CSVRSRPSTDTQYF,TGCAGCGTCCGTTCCCGTCCTAGCACAGATACGCAGTATTTT
TRBJ1-2,NA,TRBV6-2/TRBV6-3,TRBD1,CASRTIGGQADGYTF,TGTGCCAGCAGGACTATAGGGGGACAGGCGGATGGCTACACCTTC
TRBJ1-4,NA,TRBV7-9,NA,CASSPGDDIGKLFF,TGTGCCAGCAGCCCCGGGGACGACATCGGTAAACTGTTTTTT
TRBJ2-1,many,TRBV6-6,NA,CASRPRPEFDEQFF,TGTGCCAGCAGACCCCGGCCGGAGTTCGATGAGCAGTTCTTC
TRBJ1-2,many,TRBV4-2,TRBD1,CASSRDSYGYTF,TGTGCCAGCAGCCGGGACAGCTATGGCTACACCTTC
TRBJ1-5,NA,TRBV6-2/TRBV6-3,NA,CASSYGNGQPQHF,TGTGCCAGCAGTTACGGGAATGGTCAGCCCCAGCATTTT
TRBJ1-1,many,TRBV5-6,NA,CASGDTPGWTEAFF,TGTGCCAGCGGGGACACCCCGGGATGGACTGAAGCTTTCTTT
TRBJ1-2,NA,TRBV18,TRBD1,CASSPKTGAFNYGYTF,TGTGCCAGCTCACCCAAAACAGGGGCCTTTAACTATGGCTACACCTTC
TRBJ1-2,many,TRBV29-1,NA,CSDYDSVNYGYTF,TGCAGCGACTATGACTCTGTCAACTATGGCTACACCTTC
TRBJ2-3,many,TRBV7-6,TRBD2,CASSLVGTSGTDTQYF,TGTGCCAGCAGCTTAGTAGGGACTAGCGGGACCGATACGCAGTATTTT
TRBJ2-7,many,TRBV7-6,TRBD1,CASSAGTGIPLEQYF,TGTGCCAGCAGCGCCGGGACAGGGATACCTCTGGAGCAGTACTTC
TRBJ2-2,NA,TRBV11-3,NA,CASSLGGTTGELFF,TGTGCCAGCAGCTTAGGCGGGACGACCGGGGAGCTGTTTTTT
TRBJ2-3,many,TRBV4-1,TRBD2,CASSQDSLTSSTDTQYF,TGCGCCAGCAGCCAAGACTCCCTGACTAGCTCCACAGATACGCAGTATTTT
TRBJ2-6,many,TRBV5-6,NA,CASSFGGFSSGANVLTF,TGTGCCAGCAGCTTCGGAGGATTTAGCTCTGGGGCCAACGTCCTGACTTTC